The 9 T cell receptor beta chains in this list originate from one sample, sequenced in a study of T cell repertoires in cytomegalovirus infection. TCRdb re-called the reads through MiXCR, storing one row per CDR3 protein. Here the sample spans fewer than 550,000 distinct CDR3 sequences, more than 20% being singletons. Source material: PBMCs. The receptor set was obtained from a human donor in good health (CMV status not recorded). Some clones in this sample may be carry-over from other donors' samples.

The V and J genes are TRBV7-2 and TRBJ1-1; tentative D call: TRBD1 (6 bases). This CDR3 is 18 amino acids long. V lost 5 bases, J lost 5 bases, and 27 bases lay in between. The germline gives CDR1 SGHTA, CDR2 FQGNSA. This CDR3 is CASSRLESGWGRRTEAFF. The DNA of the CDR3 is TGTGCCAGCAGCCGCCTGGAATCGGGATGGGGGCGGCGGACTGAAGCTTTCTTT.

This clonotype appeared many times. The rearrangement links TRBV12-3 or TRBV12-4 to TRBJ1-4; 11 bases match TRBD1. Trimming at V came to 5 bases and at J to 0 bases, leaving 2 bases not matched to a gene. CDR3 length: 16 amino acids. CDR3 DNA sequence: TGTGCCAGCAGTCGGACAGGGGGCTCAACTAATGAAAAACTGTTTTTT. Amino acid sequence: CASSRTGGSTNEKLFF.

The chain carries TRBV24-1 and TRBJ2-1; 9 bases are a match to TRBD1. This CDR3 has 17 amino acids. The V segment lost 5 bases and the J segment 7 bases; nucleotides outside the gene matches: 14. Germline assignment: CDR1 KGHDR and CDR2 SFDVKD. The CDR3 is CATSAKRGDRAQNEQFF. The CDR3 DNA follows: TGTGCCACCAGTGCCAAGAGGGGGGACAGGGCGCAAAATGAGCAGTTCTTC.

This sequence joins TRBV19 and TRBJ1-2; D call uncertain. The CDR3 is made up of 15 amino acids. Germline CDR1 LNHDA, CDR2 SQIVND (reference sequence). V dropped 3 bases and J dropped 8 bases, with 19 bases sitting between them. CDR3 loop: CASSMDRGGKSGYTF. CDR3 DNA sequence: TGTGCCAGTAGTATGGACCGCGGCGGGAAGAGCGGCTACACCTTC.

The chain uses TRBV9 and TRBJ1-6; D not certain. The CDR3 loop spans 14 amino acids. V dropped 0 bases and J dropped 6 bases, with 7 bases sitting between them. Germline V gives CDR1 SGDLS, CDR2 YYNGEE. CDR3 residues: CASSVAQTNSPLHF. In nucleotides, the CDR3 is TGTGCCAGCAGCGTAGCACAGACTAATTCACCCCTCCACTTT.

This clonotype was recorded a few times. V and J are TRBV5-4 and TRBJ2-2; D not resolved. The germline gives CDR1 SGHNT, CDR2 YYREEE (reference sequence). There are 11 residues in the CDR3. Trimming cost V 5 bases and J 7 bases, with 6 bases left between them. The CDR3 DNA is TGTGCCAGCAGGCGAAGCGGGGAGCTGTTTTTT. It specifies CASRRSGELFF.

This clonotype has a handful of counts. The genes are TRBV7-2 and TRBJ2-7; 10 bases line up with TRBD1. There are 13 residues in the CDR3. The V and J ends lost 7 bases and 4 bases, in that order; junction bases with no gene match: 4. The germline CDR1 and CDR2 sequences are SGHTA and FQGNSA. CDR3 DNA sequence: TGTGCCAGCATAGGACAGGGGGGATACGAGCAGTACTTC. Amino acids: CASIGQGGYEQYF.

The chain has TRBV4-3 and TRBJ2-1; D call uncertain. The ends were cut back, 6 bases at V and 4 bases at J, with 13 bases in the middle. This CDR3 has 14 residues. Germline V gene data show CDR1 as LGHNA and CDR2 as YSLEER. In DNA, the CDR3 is TGCGCCAGCAGTCCCAGGAGCCGTTACAATGAGCAGTTCTTC. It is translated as CASSPRSRYNEQFF.

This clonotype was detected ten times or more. The CDR3 nucleotides are TGTGCCAGCAGCTTAGCGACAGCGACGGTTCGTCTTCTAAATGGCTACACCTTC. Translated, it gives CASSLATATVRLLNGYTF. The J gene is TRBJ1-2, the V gene TRBV7-2; the D gene is possibly TRBD1 (5 bases). CDR3 size: 18 residues. The germline V gene has CDR1 SGHTA and CDR2 FQGNSA. Trimming removed 0 bases from V and 6 bases from J, with 23 bases in between.